The sequence of this T cell receptor beta chain was determined in a study of radiotherapy plus CTLA-4 blockade in lung cancer. The study's findings and limits: There was expansion of tumor-derived TCR clones in blood after radiotherapy plus ipilimumab. Response, reportedly, was best predicted by interferon-beta along with early blood T cell clone dynamics.

The protocol was immunoSEQ multiplex PCR, while the TCRdb copy is restricted to in-frame clones and leaves out a portion. The repertoire holds around 99,000 clones, almost 90% seen once, with 4.5% to 6% in the top ten. Remarks on this clone: Its antigen is undetermined.

The CDR3 length is 13 residues. CDR1 is SQVTM and CDR2 is ANQGSEA in the germline V gene. V dropped 3 bases and J dropped 7 bases, with 13 bases sitting between them. J is TRBJ2-1 and V is TRBV29-1; either TRBD1 or TRBD2 may fit D (6 bases each). The source material was peripheral blood, sampled from a patient treated with radiotherapy plus ipilimumab. This clonotype was sampled from a human donor with non-small cell lung cancer that progressed on radiotherapy plus ipilimumab. The CDR3 region is CSVEGWGANEQFF. CDR3 DNA sequence: TGCAGCGTTGAGGGCTGGGGGGCGAATGAGCAGTTCTTC.